This T cell receptor (beta chain) was identified during a study of vaccination and CD4 T cells after COVID-19. The CDR3 has 15 amino acids. Germline CDR1 SGHNT, CDR2 YYREEE (reference sequence). Trimming cost V 4 bases and J 3 bases; bases outside gene matches: 7. Treatment denoted: approximately nine-day PBMC culture with coronavirus spike peptide pools or control peptides (ViraFEST assay). The unexposed donor provided CD4+ T cells, which were taken before the COVID-19 pandemic (2011-2018). Concerning this clonotype: Its antigen is still unknown.

Sequence data for DNA of cultured CD4+ T cells were generated by the Oncomine TCR Beta short-read assay. Via MiXCR, TCRdb re-called the PCR reads, giving one row per CDR3 protein. Among approximately 3,400 distinct CDR3 sequences listed, under 30% were seen once. The receptor's source is a human donor in good health. Sequencing was performed on CD4+ T cells from blood, cultured in vitro. The rearrangement links TRBV5-4 to TRBJ2-7; 10 nucleotides align to TRBD1. The CDR3 protein is CASSAAGTGVYEQYF. The CDR3 coding sequence is TGTGCCAGCAGCGCTGCCGGGACAGGGGTCTACGAGCAGTACTTC. Complete variable domain (other parts from reference TRBV5-4 and TRBJ2-7): ETGVTQSPTHLIKTRGQQVTLRCSSQSGHNTVSWYQQALGQGPQFIFQYYREEENGRGNFPPRFSGLQFPNYSSELNVNALELDDSALYLCASSAAGTGVYEQYFGPGTRLTVT.